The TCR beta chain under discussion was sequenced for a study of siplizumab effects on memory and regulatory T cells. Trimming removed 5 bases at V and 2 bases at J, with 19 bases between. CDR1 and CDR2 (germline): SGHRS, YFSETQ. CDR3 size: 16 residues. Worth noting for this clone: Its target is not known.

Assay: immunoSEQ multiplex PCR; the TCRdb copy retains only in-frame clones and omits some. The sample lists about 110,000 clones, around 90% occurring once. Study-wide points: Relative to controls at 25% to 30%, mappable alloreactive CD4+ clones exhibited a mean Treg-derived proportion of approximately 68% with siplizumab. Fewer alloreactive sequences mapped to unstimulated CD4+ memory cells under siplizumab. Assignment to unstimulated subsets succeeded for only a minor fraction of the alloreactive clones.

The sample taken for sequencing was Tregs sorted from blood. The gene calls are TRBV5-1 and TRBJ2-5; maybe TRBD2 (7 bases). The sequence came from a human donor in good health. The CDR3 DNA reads TGCGCCAGCAGTCGGGGGCCTAGCGGATTACAAGAGACCCAGTACTTC. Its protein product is CASSRGPSGLQETQYF.